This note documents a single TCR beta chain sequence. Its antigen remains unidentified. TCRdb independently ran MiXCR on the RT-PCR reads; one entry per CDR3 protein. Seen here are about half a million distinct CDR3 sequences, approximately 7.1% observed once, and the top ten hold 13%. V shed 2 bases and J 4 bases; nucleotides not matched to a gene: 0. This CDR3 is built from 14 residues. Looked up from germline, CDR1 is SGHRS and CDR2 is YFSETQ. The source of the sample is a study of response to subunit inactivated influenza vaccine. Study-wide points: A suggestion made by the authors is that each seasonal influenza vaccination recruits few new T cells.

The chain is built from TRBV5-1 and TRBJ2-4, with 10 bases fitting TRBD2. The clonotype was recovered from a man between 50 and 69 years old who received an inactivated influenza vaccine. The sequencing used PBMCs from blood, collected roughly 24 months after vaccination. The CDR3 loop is CASSFSGRKNIQYF. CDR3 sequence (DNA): TGCGCCAGCAGCTTTAGCGGGAGGAAAAACATTCAGTACTTC.